The 18 T cell receptor beta chains given below trace back to one sample, sequenced in a study of cytomegalovirus exposure and HLA in healthy donors (dated 2017 in TCRdb). Library prep was done by the immunoSEQ multiplex PCR assay. For the multiplex PCR, a mixture combining 60 forward primers for TCR Vbeta segments and 13 reverse primers for TCR Jbeta segments was used. TCRdb obtained this table from immuneACCESS and retained in-frame rearrangements with V and J assigned. These tables miss some clones; where compared with another copy, unresolved V genes account for less than half of the shortfall, and the remainder is unexplained. Present in this sample are over 200,000 clones, 60% to 80% of which were seen just once. 3.5% to 4% of the sample rests with the top ten. Input material: PBMCs. The source is a male donor in good health and CMV-seronegative.

As DNA, the CDR3 is TGTGCCAGCAGTGGCTTGGCGGGAGCTAACCAAGAGACCCAGTACTTC. Translating gives CASSGLAGANQETQYF. The V gene is TRBV2, the J gene TRBJ2-5; the match to TRBD2 covers 7 bases. Looked up from germline, CDR1 is SNHLY and CDR2 is FYNNEI. J gave up 0 bases and V 4 bases, and 8 bases lay outside the gene matches. The CDR3 consists of 16 residues.

V gene TRBV19 combines with J gene TRBJ2-1, with 9 bases fitting TRBD2. Germline V gene data show CDR1 as LNHDA and CDR2 as SQIVND (reference sequence). The CDR3 runs 15 residues. Losses at the gene ends were 5 bases for V and 6 bases for J; bases not matched to a gene: 8. CDR3 sequence reads: CASSLAGGPSNEQFF. The CDR3 nucleotides are TGTGCCAGTAGTTTGGCGGGAGGGCCCTCCAATGAGCAGTTCTTC.

The rearrangement joins TRBV6-1 to TRBJ1-1; D is unresolved. V was cut by 3 bases and J by 0 bases, with 14 bases left in between. The CDR3 is 16 residues long. Germline V gene sequence: CDR1 MNHNS, CDR2 SASEGT. CDR3: CASSDDNTKMNTEAFF. The CDR3 DNA reads TGTGCCAGCAGTGACGACAACACCAAAATGAACACTGAAGCTTTCTTT.

CDR3 DNA sequence: TGTGCCAGCAGCCTCAAGCAGGATTCCGGGGCCAACGTCCTGACTTTC. Translating it yields CASSLKQDSGANVLTF. This chain connects TRBV9 to TRBJ2-6; D not resolved. The CDR3 sequence is 16 residues long. V dropped 4 bases and J dropped 4 bases, with 15 bases sitting between them. Germline CDR1 and CDR2: SGDLS and YYNGEE.

This clone was detected a few times. V usage is TRBV6-4 and J usage is TRBJ2-3, with 8 bases lining up with TRBD1. The J segment lost 4 bases and the V segment lost 3 bases, leaving 6 bases of the junction unmatched. From germline, CDR1 is MRHNA and CDR2 SNTAGT. This CDR3 contains 15 residues. The DNA of the CDR3 is TGTGCCAGCAGTGATGGACAGGGCGCGGCAGATACGCAGTATTTT. Translation: CASSDGQGAADTQYF.

The count of this clone is one. This rearrangement joins TRBV7-9 to TRBJ2-7, with a possible D match to TRBD2 (5 bases). The CDR3 contains 14 residues. The germline CDR1 and CDR2 sequences are SEHNR and FQNEAQ (reference sequence). V was clipped by 0 bases and J by 3 bases, with 9 bases between them. The CDR3, as DNA: TGTGCCAGCAGCTTAGCCGGGGTACTCTACGAGCAGTACTTC. This gives the protein CASSLAGVLYEQYF.

This clone was observed a few times. V is TRBV7-9 and J is TRBJ1-4, with 7 nucleotides matching TRBD1. V shed 6 bases, J shed 7 bases, and the junction held 5 bases outside the gene matches. Germline CDR1 is SEHNR and CDR2 is FQNEAQ (reference sequence). The CDR3 length is 13 residues. CDR3 in amino acids: CASRGQEGEKLFF. The DNA for the CDR3 is TGTGCCAGCAGAGGACAGGAGGGTGAAAAACTGTTTTTT.

The chain couples TRBV28 to TRBJ1-2; 10 bases are shared with TRBD1. Germline values: CDR1 MDHEN, CDR2 SYDVKM. V was pared by 6 bases and J by 7 bases, with 11 bases of the junction left unmatched. This CDR3 has 15 amino acids. Here the CDR3 reads CASRAAGTGERGYTF. The CDR3 bases are TGTGCCAGCAGAGCCGCCGGGACAGGGGAACGTGGCTACACCTTC.

The chain has TRBV18 and TRBJ2-1, with TRBD2 identical over 8 bases. The CDR3 loop spans 17 amino acids. V gave up 3 bases and J gave up 9 bases; unmatched junction bases: 16. The V gene's germline CDR1 is KGHSH and CDR2 LQKENI. The CDR3 sequence: CASSPSSGTRSWGEQFF. The DNA for the CDR3 is TGTGCCAGCTCACCCTCATCCGGGACTAGATCTTGGGGTGAGCAGTTCTTC.

The rearrangement links TRBV6-6 to TRBJ2-3; 8 bases agree with TRBD2. The CDR3 length is 16 residues. V lost 4 bases, J lost 0 bases, and 6 bases stayed unmatched. Per the germline V gene, CDR1 is MNHNY and CDR2 is SVGAGI (reference sequence). The CDR3 spells CASSLGTRTSTDTQYF. In DNA form, the CDR3 reads TGTGCCAGCAGTTTAGGGACTAGAACTAGCACAGATACGCAGTATTTT.

This sequence joins TRBV5-1 and TRBJ1-1, with D possibly being TRBD1 (6 bases). The CDR3 loop spans 16 amino acids. Trimming took 0 bases from V and 2 from J, leaving 14 bases between them. The germline V gene encodes CDR1 SGHRS and CDR2 YFSETQ. The CDR3 reads CASSLDGPGENTEAFF. The CDR3 region has the DNA TGCGCCAGCAGCTTGGATGGCCCAGGGGAAAACACTGAAGCTTTCTTT.

The chain is built from TRBV6-5 and TRBJ1-5; D uncertain. From germline, CDR1 is MNHEY and CDR2 SVGAGI. This CDR3 spans 14 amino acids. The germline V and J ends were trimmed by 2 bases and 9 bases, with 14 bases remaining between them. The CDR3 loop is CASSYDGAGGPQHF. The CDR3 bases are TGTGCCAGCAGTTACGACGGCGCGGGTGGGCCCCAGCATTTT.

The V and J genes are TRBV5-1 and TRBJ2-1; possibly TRBD2 for D (6 bases). Germline values: CDR1 SGHRS, CDR2 YFSETQ. The CDR3 totals 14 residues. With 0 bases removed from V and 9 bases from J, the gap between germline ends came to 13 bases. The CDR3 nucleotides read TGCGCCAGCAGCTTGGCACTAGGGGACTTTGAGCAGTTCTTC. This encodes CASSLALGDFEQFF.

The rearrangement links TRBV29-1 to TRBJ1-5; D is unclear. Trimming stripped 4 bases from V and 0 bases from J, with 7 bases between. This CDR3 contains 13 residues. CDR1 is SQVTM and CDR2 is ANQGSEA in the germline V gene. The CDR3 DNA reads as TGCAGCGTTGCACAGTCTAGCAATCAGCCCCAGCATTTT. This codes for CSVAQSSNQPQHF.

This clone was observed a few times. The chain links TRBV6-5 to TRBJ1-1, with D possibly being TRBD1 (5 bases). Per germline, CDR1 MNHEY and CDR2 SVGAGI. The CDR3 sequence is 14 residues long. Trimming removed 5 bases from V and 1 base from J, with 11 bases in between. CDR3 loop: CASSMTDTNTEAFF. CDR3 DNA: TGTGCCAGCAGTATGACAGATACGAACACTGAAGCTTTCTTT.

The genes are TRBV6-6 and TRBJ1-1; 9 bases line up with TRBD1. This CDR3 spans 14 amino acids. The germline CDR1 and CDR2 sequences are MNHNY and SVGAGI (reference sequence). V shed 4 bases and J 1 base; nucleotides not matched to a gene: 1. This CDR3 is CASSSDRGNTEAFF. Here the CDR3 DNA reads TGTGCCAGCAGTTCGGACAGGGGGAACACTGAAGCTTTCTTT.

V is TRBV5-6 and J is TRBJ1-5; D gene ambiguous. Germline CDR1 and CDR2: SGHDT and YYEEEE. V lost 2 bases and J 1 base, leaving 10 bases between the germline ends. The CDR3 totals 15 residues. Here the CDR3 reads CASSLGSGSNQPQHF. The CDR3 DNA is TGTGCCAGCAGCTTAGGTAGCGGAAGCAATCAGCCCCAGCATTTT. Full variable domain (rest looked up from reference TRBV5-6 and TRBJ1-5): DAGVTQSPTHLIKTRGQQVTLRCSPKSGHDTVSWYQQALGQGPQFIFQYYEEEERQRGNFPDRFSGHQFPNYSSELNVNALLLGDSALYLCASSLGSGSNQPQHFGDGTRLSIL.

The CDR3 sequence is CTAELAGDEGTQYF. CDR3 DNA sequence: TGCACAGCCGAACTAGCGGGAGATGAGGGTACGCAGTATTTT. This chain uses TRBV10-1 with TRBJ2-3, with TRBD2 matching over 11 bases. This CDR3 is built from 14 residues. Germline CDR1 and CDR2: WNHNN and SYGVQD (reference sequence).